Below are 21 T cell receptor beta chains sequenced from a single sample in a study of T cells in Graves' hyperthyroidism and ophthalmopathy. RNA transcripts provided the source from which TCR beta CDR3 regions were amplified. HTBI primers were the set used in a first-round RT-PCR of the TCR CDR3. TCRdb re-analysed the multiplex PCR reads in MiXCR, keeping a single row per CDR3 protein. The data show about 130,000 distinct CDR3 sequences, roughly 23% seen once. Sequencing used blood. These receptors were collected from a woman between 50 and 59 years old with Graves' hyperthyroidism that later progressed to Graves' ophthalmopathy.

This clonotype was counted many times. V gene TRBV6-2 or TRBV6-3 combines with J gene TRBJ1-2, with 9 bases aligning to TRBD1. The V and J ends lost 0 bases and 3 bases, in that order; junction bases with no gene match: 2. Germline lookup yields CDR1 MNHEY and CDR2 SVGEGT. The CDR3 is made up of 15 amino acids. The CDR3 region has the DNA TGTGCCAGCAGTTACTCGGGACAGGGCGACTATGGCTACACCTTC. Amino acid sequence: CASSYSGQGDYGYTF.

The V call is TRBV27, the J call TRBJ1-2; 7 bases line up with TRBD1. Germline trimming cut 6 bases from V and 7 bases from J; bases unmatched to any gene: 8. Germline lookup yields CDR1 MNHEY and CDR2 SMNVEV (reference sequence). The CDR3 has 13 residues. The CDR3 nucleotides read TGTGCCAGCAGGGGAACAGGGGATTTTGGCTACACCTTC. Encoded protein: CASRGTGDFGYTF.

This clonotype was observed a handful of times. The CDR3 sequence: CASSQDGAQLARKTDTQYF. The CDR3 DNA follows: TGTGCCAGCAGCCAAGATGGTGCTCAACTAGCGCGTAAAACAGATACGCAGTATTTT. The rearrangement links TRBV4-2 to TRBJ2-3; TRBD2 aligns across 7 bases. Germline values: CDR1 LGHNA, CDR2 YNFKEQ. The junction had 15 bases not matched to a gene; V was cut back by 0 bases and J by 3 bases. There are 19 residues in the CDR3.

The chain has TRBV7-6 and TRBJ1-4; 12 bases fit TRBD1. The CDR3 runs to 16 residues. The junction had 4 bases not matched to a gene; V was cut back by 5 bases and J by 3 bases. CDR1 and CDR2 from the germline V gene are SGHVS and FNYEAQ. The CDR3: CASSPGTGGSNEKLFF. The CDR3 DNA reads TGTGCCAGCAGCCCGGGGACAGGGGGCTCTAATGAAAAACTGTTTTTT.

At least ten counts were recorded for this clonotype. The chain carries TRBV27 and TRBJ1-5, with D hard to call. CDR1 and CDR2 from the germline V gene are MNHEY and SMNVEV (reference sequence). V lost 10 bases and J 5 bases, leaving 9 bases between the germline ends. The CDR3 contains 11 residues. The CDR3 coding sequence is TGTGCCATCCTCGACGATCAGCCCCAGCATTTT. This sequence encodes CAILDDQPQHF.

The sample holds many counts of this clonotype. V is TRBV28 and J is TRBJ2-3, with unresolved D. The CDR3 length is 12 residues. CDR1 is MDHEN and CDR2 is SYDVKM in the germline V gene. With 3 bases removed from V and 12 bases from J, the gap between germline ends came to 13 bases. The CDR3: CASSFYNPPQYF. CDR3 bases: TGTGCCAGCAGTTTCTATAACCCCCCCCAGTATTTT.

Turning to this clonotype: A junction end diverges from the germline sequence, so it may reflect a read error. This chain links TRBV5-4 with TRBJ2-5; D is unresolved. From germline, CDR1 is SGHNT and CDR2 YYREEE (reference sequence). This CDR3 comprises 13 residues. The CDR3 loop is CASSLTRRETQYF. The CDR3, as DNA: TGCGCCAGCAGCTTGACACGACGGGAGACCCAGTACTTC.

The V gene is TRBV6-1, the J gene TRBJ2-1; TRBD2 matches at 8 bases. Looked up from germline, CDR1 is MNHNS and CDR2 is SASEGT. The CDR3 sequence is 18 residues long. Trimming cost V 4 bases and J 3 bases; bases outside gene matches: 14. The CDR3 sequence: CASSAIRRGGAIYNEQFF. The CDR3 DNA reads as TGTGCCAGCAGTGCCATACGCCGGGGGGGGGCCATCTACAATGAGCAGTTCTTC.

This clonotype was picked up many times. The CDR3 here is CASRQGSQPQHF. DNA of the CDR3: TGTGCCAGCCGGCAGGGTAGTCAGCCCCAGCATTTT. The J gene is TRBJ1-5, the V gene TRBV6-1, with D possibly TRBD1 on 5 matching bases. The germline V and J ends were trimmed by 8 bases and 6 bases, with 11 bases remaining between them. Looked up from germline, CDR1 is MNHNS and CDR2 is SASEGT. This CDR3 is 12 amino acids long.

The sample holds a few counts of this clonotype. The genes are TRBV11-1 and TRBJ2-1; 9 nucleotides match TRBD2. Germline-derived CDR1 and CDR2 are SGHAT and FQDESV (reference sequence). V lost 1 base and J lost 3; bases outside the gene matches: 1. This CDR3 contains 15 residues. The CDR3 is CASSLVREGYNEQFF. CDR3 DNA: TGTGCCAGCAGCTTAGTGCGGGAGGGCTACAATGAGCAGTTCTTC. The complete variable domain, with remaining parts taken from reference TRBV11-1 and TRBJ2-1, reads EAEVAQSPRYKITEKSQAVAFWCDPISGHATLYWYRQILGQGPELLVQFQDESVVDDSQLPKDRFSAERLKGVDSTLKIQPAELGDSAMYLCASSLVREGYNEQFFGPGTRLTVL.

This clonotype was seen a few times. The J gene is TRBJ1-6, the V gene TRBV9; 7 bases agree with TRBD1. J gave up 10 bases and V 5 bases, and 9 bases lay outside the gene matches. The CDR3 contains 14 residues. Germline values: CDR1 SGDLS, CDR2 YYNGEE. In DNA, the CDR3 is TGTGCCAGCAGAAAGGGGGCAGGGGAATCACCCCTCCACTTT. It translates to CASRKGAGESPLHF. Filled out from reference TRBV9 and TRBJ1-6, the complete variable domain reads DSGVTQTPKHLITATGQRVTLRCSPRSGDLSVYWYQQSLDQGLQFLIQYYNGEERAKGNILERFSAQQFPDLHSELNLSSLELGDSALYFCASRKGAGESPLHFGNGTRLTVT.

A remark on this clonotype: Since a much larger clone is just one base distant, this may be a read error. V and J are TRBV7-7 and TRBJ2-1; 7 positions agree with TRBD2. The CDR3 length is 15 residues. Germline loops: CDR1 SSHAT, CDR2 FNYEAQ (reference sequence). CDR3 sequence reads: CVSSVGPSGNNEQFF. For the CDR3, the DNA is TGTGTTAGCAGCGTGGGGCCTAGCGGTAACAATGAGCAGTTCTTC.

This clonotype was counted ten times or more. This rearrangement joins TRBV7-4 to TRBJ2-3; tentatively, D is TRBD1 (5 bases). Germline loops: CDR1 SGHVT, CDR2 SQSDAQ. Trimming left V 5 bases short and J 5 bases short, with 23 bases between. This CDR3 comprises 17 residues. CDR3 DNA sequence: TGTGCCAGCAGCCCCCCCTGCGCGTGGGGCTCAAGAGATACGCAGTATTTT. Protein product: CASSPPCAWGSRDTQYF.

This clonotype was picked up a small number of times. This chain uses TRBV4-1 with TRBJ2-1; D gene unclear. Germline V gives CDR1 MGHRA, CDR2 YSYEKL. V lost 2 bases, J lost 3 bases, and 5 bases lay in between. The CDR3 loop spans 13 amino acids. The CDR3 DNA follows: TGCGCCAGCAGCCAAAGTAACTACAATGAGCAGTTCTTC. Protein: CASSQSNYNEQFF.

This clonotype was detected many times. The chain has TRBV11-2 and TRBJ2-7; tentatively, D is TRBD2 (6 bases). CDR1 SGHAT and CDR2 FQNNGV come from the germline V gene. The CDR3 is made up of 15 amino acids. Trimming stripped 3 bases from V and 2 bases from J, with 14 bases between. As DNA, the CDR3 is TGTGCCAGCAGCTTGAGGGGCGGGGAGACCTACGAGCAGTACTTC. This codes for CASSLRGGETYEQYF. Supplemented by reference TRBV11-2 and TRBJ2-7, the full variable domain reads EAGVAQSPRYKIIEKRQSVAFWCNPISGHATLYWYQQILGQGPKLLIQFQNNGVVDDSQLPKDRFSAERLKGVDSTLKIQPAKLEDSAVYLCASSLRGGETYEQYFGPGTRLTVT.

This clonotype was recorded many times. The chain has TRBV6-1 and TRBJ1-1; no definite D call. CDR1 and CDR2 (germline): MNHNS, SASEGT. The germline V and J ends were trimmed by 7 bases and 4 bases, with 19 bases remaining between them. The CDR3 consists of 15 residues. CDR3 coding DNA: TGTGCCAGCACCCTATCCCTAAAGGTTGGCACTGAAGCTTTCTTT. Protein: CASTLSLKVGTEAFF.

In its sample, this clonotype was seen many times. The gene calls are TRBV7-9 and TRBJ2-3; TRBD2 might be the D (6 bases). The CDR3 sequence is 14 residues long. V lost 9 bases to trimming and J lost 1 base, with 14 bases between them. From germline, CDR1 is SEHNR and CDR2 FQNEAQ (reference sequence). The CDR3 nucleotides read TGTGCCAGGGATAGCGGTGGCGGCACAGATACGCAGTATTTT. This encodes CARDSGGGTDTQYF.

The chain couples TRBV7-8 to TRBJ2-7; D possibly corresponds to TRBD2 (6 bases). The CDR3 consists of 16 residues. Trimming took off 0 bases at V and 3 bases at J, with 15 bases between the two ends. The germline V gene encodes CDR1 SGHVS and CDR2 FQNEAQ. This chain's CDR3 is CASSLAAGRLFYEQYF. For the CDR3, the DNA is TGTGCCAGCAGCTTAGCGGCGGGGCGCCTATTCTACGAGCAGTACTTC.

The gene calls are TRBV11-2 and TRBJ2-2; 10 bases map to TRBD2. The CDR3 is 20 residues long. With V trimmed by 1 base and J by 0 bases, 11 bases remained unmatched. The germline V gene has CDR1 SGHAT and CDR2 FQNNGV. CDR3 nucleotides: TGTGCCAGCAGCTTAGTTGGCCTAGCGGGAGTTCGTACGAACACCGGGGAGCTGTTTTTT. Translation gives CASSLVGLAGVRTNTGELFF.

For this clonotype: A much bigger clone sits one base away, suggesting this may be a read error. The rearrangement joins TRBV3-1 to TRBJ2-5, with TRBD2 matching over 15 bases. CDR3 size: 16 residues. The V gene's germline CDR1 is LGHDT and CDR2 YNNKEL (reference sequence). As DNA, the CDR3 is TGTGCCGGCAGCCCCGAGGGACTAGCGGGAGGAGAGACCCAGTACTTC. This sequence encodes CAGSPEGLAGGETQYF.

In the case of this clonotype: Germline and junction disagree at one end, which may indicate a read error. The V gene is TRBV11-1, the J gene TRBJ2-7; unclear D gene. Germline V gene sequence: CDR1 SGHAT, CDR2 FQDESV (reference sequence). CDR3 length: 13 amino acids. CDR3 DNA sequence: TGTGCCAGCAGCTATGACATCCAAGACGAGCAGTCCTTC. Translated: CASSYDIQDEQSF. Full variable domain (remainder filled in from reference TRBV11-1 and TRBJ2-7): EAEVAQSPRYKITEKSQAVAFWCDPISGHATLYWYRQILGQGPELLVQFQDESVVDDSQLPKDRFSAERLKGVDSTLKIQPAELGDSAMYLCASSYDIQDEQSFGPGTRLTVT.